Listed here is a single TCR beta chain. This sample was taken from a study of T cells in Graves' hyperthyroidism and ophthalmopathy. Amplification of TCR beta CDR3 regions was performed using RNA transcripts as template. First-round RT-PCR with HTBI primers amplified the TCR CDR3 region. TCRdb reprocessed the multiplex PCR reads via MiXCR and lists one record per CDR3 protein. In the table there are approximately 560,000 distinct CDR3 sequences, about half of which are singletons. Sequenced material: peripheral blood or thyroid tissue (not recorded which). This TCR was sampled from a woman aged 18-29 years with Graves' hyperthyroidism.

The CDR3 is CASSLQASTEAFF. CDR3 in DNA: TGTGCCAGCAGTTTACAGGCGTCCACTGAAGCTTTCTTT. The rearrangement links TRBV25-1 to TRBJ1-1; TRBD1 is a possible D gene (5 bases). Germline assignment: CDR1 MGHDK and CDR2 SYGVNS. CDR3 length: 13 amino acids. V lost 5 bases and J lost 4, with 11 bases in between.